This TCR beta chain was observed in a study of blood T cell repertoires in COVID-19 (TCRdb year 2020). General notes on the study: Collaborator samples came from the United States, Italy and Spain and covered acute and convalescent phases of COVID-19. Subjects who had been exposed to COVID-19, were actively infected with it, or had recovered from it provided the deeply sampled blood TCRbeta repertoires that made up the dataset. HLA class I and class II types, where available, came from metadata supplied by the sample provider rather than from assay-based typing. A freely available public database, intended as a resource for researchers studying the immune response to SARS-CoV-2, is where the repertoires were released. The prospective study material was composed of cDNA or gDNA derived from T cells, B-cell-depleted T cells, or PBMCs. A de-identified subject ID, COVID-19 status, age in years and sex were almost always included in the sample metadata. The samples were drawn from two sources: the first 160 participants of the ongoing ImmuneRACE study, and 1,000 to 1,500 subjects contributed by 6 global collaborators.

General conclusions and limits of the study: How much clinical and demographic metadata was included differed by source and by participant, and the metadata was provided uncurated.

About this clone itself: Its antigen is not yet known. No much larger clone exists at a distance of one base, and base qualities are not known.

Reading from cysteine to phenylalanine, the CDR3 counts 19 amino acids. The DNA shown is the 57-base CDR3, in frame from base 1. Trimming accounts for 3 bases at V and 1 base at J, while the number of junction bases matched to no gene is 8. The germline V gene yields MDHEN for CDR1 and SYDVKM for CDR2. The immunoSEQ Assay, a bias-controlled multiplex PCR, was used to amplify TCRbeta CDR3 regions from genomic DNA. As for the authors' bioinformatics: Nucleated cell counts per sample were estimated from amplification of reference gene primers within the assay. Sequence reads were collapsed and filtered to measure the absolute abundance of every unique TCRbeta CDR3 rearrangement. For each sample, productive Simpson clonality was calculated as the square root of Simpson's diversity index over productive rearrangements. TCRdb obtained this table from immuneACCESS and retained in-frame rearrangements with V and J assigned. These tables miss some clones; where compared with another copy, unresolved V genes account for less than half of the shortfall, and the remainder is unexplained. The DNA gave D and trimming, while V, J and clone size come from that table. The sample table shows 70,000 to 75,000 clones, and approximately 88% are seen once. The ten largest clones represent just over 5% of the sample.

Collaborating institutions collected whole blood in K2EDTA tubes following their own protocols. For TCRbeta analysis, collaborators shipped samples in one of three forms: frozen whole blood, isolated PBMCs, or DNA extracted from either of those sample types. This TCR was recovered from a human donor in a cohort sampled during active COVID-19. The sequence joins TRBV28 to TRBJ2-6, with 11 bases in between that match TRBD2. Sequencing was performed on peripheral blood. The CDR3 amino acid sequence is: CASSLQLAGAKSGANVLTF. The DNA reads TGTGCCAGCAGTTTGCAACTAGCGGGGGCCAAATCTGGGGCCAACGTCCTGACTTTC.